The 25 T cell receptor beta chains in this list originate from one sample, sequenced in a study of blood T cell repertoires in COVID-19. The assay was immunoSEQ multiplex PCR, and TCRdb's table has in-frame clones only and misses some. The sample contains 45,000 to 60,000 clones, around 83% of which appear only once. Sequenced input: peripheral blood. These TCRs come from a woman aged 55-75 years with acute or convalescent COVID-19.

CDR3 loop: CASSPLRRGGISGNSPLHF. CDR3 bases: TGTGCCAGCTCACCACTGAGGAGGGGCGGGATATCCGGCAATTCACCCCTCCACTTT. The chain joins TRBV18 to TRBJ1-6, with D possibly matching TRBD1 (5 bases). The CDR3 contains 19 residues. Germline CDR1 is KGHSH and CDR2 is LQKENI. Trimming took off 1 base at V and 7 bases at J, with 23 bases between the two ends.

The chain joins TRBV10-3 to TRBJ1-2, with 11 bases identical to TRBD1. V shed 6 bases, J shed 2 bases, and the junction held 2 bases outside the gene matches. The CDR3 consists of 14 residues. Germline CDR1 and CDR2: ENHRY and SYGVKD. Here the CDR3 reads CAISRTGGNYGYTF. Written as DNA, the CDR3 is TGTGCCATCAGCCGGACAGGGGGCAACTATGGCTACACCTTC.

The chain links TRBV28 to TRBJ1-1; D not resolved. The germline V gene has CDR1 MDHEN and CDR2 SYDVKM. The V gene lost 2 bases and the J gene lost 6 bases, with 10 bases spanning the gap. The CDR3 totals 13 residues. The CDR3 here is CASSLRPSAEAFF. In nucleotides, the CDR3 is TGTGCCAGCAGTTTACGGCCCAGCGCTGAAGCTTTCTTT. Supplemented by reference TRBV28 and TRBJ1-1, the full variable domain reads DVKVTQSSRYLVKRTGEKVFLECVQDMDHENMFWYRQDPGLGLRLIYFSYDVKMKEKGDIPEGYSVSREKKERFSLILESASTNQTSMYLCASSLRPSAEAFFGQGTRLTVV.

The genes are TRBV11-3 and TRBJ1-5; D not resolved. The V gene's germline CDR1 is SGHNT and CDR2 YENEEA. This CDR3 has 19 residues. V shed 5 bases and J shed 0 bases, with 23 bases lying between them. The CDR3 loop reads CASSPVMGSLTYSNQPQHF. The CDR3 DNA sequence: TGTGCCAGCAGCCCTGTTATGGGGAGCCTAACTTATAGCAATCAGCCCCAGCATTTT.

The chain is built from TRBV2 and TRBJ1-1; D is uncertain. Trimming stripped 8 bases from V and 5 bases from J, with 21 bases between. The germline gives CDR1 SNHLY, CDR2 FYNNEI. The CDR3 length is 15 residues. DNA of the CDR3: TGTGCCAGCTGCCCTCAAATCGTGGAGGGAACTGAAGCTTTCTTT. Protein sequence: CASCPQIVEGTEAFF.

The J gene is TRBJ1-2, the V gene TRBV6-5; D not certain. CDR3 length: 14 residues. The germline CDR1 and CDR2 sequences are MNHEY and SVGAGI. V lost 0 bases to trimming and J lost 4 bases, with 9 bases between them. The CDR3 sequence: CASSYSVGPYGYTF. CDR3 nucleotide sequence: TGTGCCAGCAGTTACTCGGTTGGGCCCTATGGCTACACCTTC.

The chain recombines TRBV7-8 with TRBJ2-1; 8 bases agree with TRBD2. V was clipped by 5 bases and J by 0 bases; unmatched bases: 6. The CDR3 is 16 amino acids. Germline lookup yields CDR1 SGHVS and CDR2 FQNEAQ. The CDR3 bases are TGTGCCAGCAGCCCATTAGCGGGAAGCTCCTACAATGAGCAGTTCTTC. The encoded protein is CASSPLAGSSYNEQFF.

The V gene is TRBV9, the J gene TRBJ2-7; a weak D match, TRBD2 (6 bases). The germline V gene has CDR1 SGDLS and CDR2 YYNGEE. There are 17 residues in the CDR3. V was shortened by 4 bases and J by 3 bases, with 23 bases between the two germline ends. CDR3 DNA sequence: TGTGCCAGCAGCAGGAGGACTACCGACACTCATCACTACGAGCAGTACTTC. It codes for CASSRRTTDTHHYEQYF.

The chain uses TRBV29-1 and TRBJ1-2; possible D gene TRBD1, 6 bases. V was trimmed by 3 bases and J by 9 bases, leaving 14 bases between them. Germline lookup yields CDR1 SQVTM and CDR2 ANQGSEA. This CDR3 region has 12 residues. The CDR3 is CSVDPQGRSYTF. The CDR3 DNA sequence: TGCAGCGTTGACCCCCAGGGGAGAAGCTACACCTTC.

The chain is built from TRBV19 and TRBJ1-6, with TRBD1 identical over 7 bases. Unmatched junction bases numbered 10, after V lost 10 bases and J lost 7 bases. The germline gives CDR1 LNHDA, CDR2 SQIVND (reference sequence). This CDR3 region has 14 residues. CDR3 in amino acids: CATQTGVGNSPLHF. The DNA for the CDR3 is TGTGCCACCCAAACAGGGGTTGGGAATTCACCCCTCCACTTT. Supplemented by reference TRBV19 and TRBJ1-6, the full variable domain reads DGGITQSPKYLFRKEGQNVTLSCEQNLNHDAMYWYRQDPGQGLRLIYYSQIVNDFQKGDIAEGYSVSREKKESFPLTVTSAQKNPTAFYLCATQTGVGNSPLHFGNGTRLTVT.

This clone was seen once. The rearrangement joins TRBV18 to TRBJ2-2; TRBD2 aligns across 12 bases. Germline CDR1 KGHSH, CDR2 LQKENI. Trimming removed 0 bases from V and 5 bases from J; junction bases left unmatched: 7. The CDR3 runs to 18 residues. CDR3 nucleotide sequence: TGTGCCAGCTCACCACCTCCGGGACTAGCGGGCGCGACCGGGGAGCTGTTTTTT. This encodes CASSPPPGLAGATGELFF.

The CDR3 loop is CASSLTEGLAFF. CDR3 coding DNA: TGCGCCAGCAGCTTGACAGAGGGCCTGGCTTTCTTT. The rearrangement links TRBV5-1 to TRBJ1-1; D is ambiguous. CDR1 SGHRS and CDR2 YFSETQ come from the germline V gene. The CDR3 is made up of 12 amino acids. Deletions cut 1 base from V and 11 bases from J, with 12 bases between.

The chain couples TRBV19 to TRBJ2-5; a weak D match, TRBD2 (7 bases). Between the trimmed V and J ends, which lost 6 bases and 4 bases, there was a span of 30 bases. Germline CDR1 and CDR2: LNHDA and SQIVND (reference sequence). The CDR3 consists of 19 residues. In DNA form, the CDR3 reads TGTGCCAGTAGCCATAGGGCAGGCGGGGGCAGGGTTAGGGGAGAGACCCAGTACTTC. Amino acid sequence: CASSHRAGGGRVRGETQYF.

The sample holds one count of this clone. The CDR3 loop is CASSQSVTEAFF. The DNA for the CDR3 is TGTGCCAGCAGCCAATCTGTCACTGAAGCTTTCTTT. The chain links TRBV3-1 (or the pseudogene TRBV3-2) to TRBJ1-1; D is ambiguous. The germline V gene encodes CDR1 LGHDT and CDR2 YNNKEL (reference sequence). Trimming left V 2 bases short and J 4 bases short, with 5 bases between. CDR3 length: 12 residues.

The chain recombines TRBV3-1 (or the pseudogene TRBV3-2) with TRBJ2-2, with 14 bases that match TRBD2. The ends lost 4 bases at V and 7 bases at J; junction bases unmatched: 8. The CDR3 is made up of 17 amino acids. CDR1 and CDR2 (germline): LGHDT, YNNKEL (reference sequence). CDR3 bases: TGTGCCAGCAGCCTCAGCTCCGGGACTAGCGGGAGCGGGGAGCTGTTTTTT. Protein: CASSLSSGTSGSGELFF.

The V gene is TRBV19, the J gene TRBJ2-3; TRBD2 might be the D (7 bases). Trimming removed 4 bases from V and 5 bases from J, with 13 bases in between. Germline V gene data show CDR1 as LNHDA and CDR2 as SQIVND (reference sequence). This CDR3 has 14 amino acids. This CDR3 is CASSKRGAVDTQYF. The CDR3, as DNA: TGTGCCAGTAGTAAACGGGGGGCCGTAGATACGCAGTATTTT.

The V gene is TRBV10-3, the J gene TRBJ2-5; 11 nucleotides agree with TRBD2. CDR3 size: 17 residues. The V and J ends lost 0 bases and 5 bases, in that order; junction bases with no gene match: 8. Germline-derived CDR1 and CDR2 are ENHRY and SYGVKD. CDR3 residues: CAISESALAGVGETQYF. The CDR3 DNA sequence: TGTGCCATCAGTGAGTCCGCACTAGCGGGAGTCGGGGAGACCCAGTACTTC.

The chain uses TRBV10-1 and TRBJ2-3, with TRBD2 matching 11 bases. Unmatched junction bases numbered 9, after V lost 3 bases and J lost 4 bases. Per the germline V gene, CDR1 is WNHNN and CDR2 is SYGVQD (reference sequence). The CDR3 sequence is 17 residues long. CDR3 sequence reads: CASSDGASGGFADTQYF. CDR3 bases: TGCGCCAGCAGTGACGGGGCTAGCGGGGGGTTCGCAGATACGCAGTATTTT.

This chain connects TRBV30 to TRBJ2-4, with TRBD2 identical over 12 bases. The germline V gene encodes CDR1 GTSNPN and CDR2 SVGIG (reference sequence). The CDR3 contains 18 residues. V was pared by 2 bases and J by 3 bases, with 11 bases of the junction left unmatched. This chain's CDR3 is CAWSSLAGGRFGKNIQYF. The DNA for the CDR3 is TGTGCCTGGAGTTCTCTAGCGGGGGGGAGGTTTGGCAAAAACATTCAGTACTTC.

This rearrangement joins TRBV24-1 to TRBJ2-1, with 10 positions matching TRBD2. Germline CDR1 and CDR2: KGHDR and SFDVKD. The CDR3 extends over 16 amino acids. V gave up 6 bases and J gave up 7 bases; unmatched junction bases: 11. This CDR3 reads CATSYPQRGGWNEQFF. In nucleotides, the CDR3 is TGTGCCACCAGTTACCCCCAGCGGGGGGGCTGGAATGAGCAGTTCTTC.

The gene calls are TRBV7-9 and TRBJ2-1, with 8 bases fitting TRBD2. Trimming cost V 6 bases and J 9 bases; bases outside gene matches: 10. The CDR3 has 14 amino acids. Germline CDR1 is SEHNR and CDR2 is FQNEAQ (reference sequence). CDR3 bases: TGTGCCAGCAGACAAGCCGGGAGGGCTACTGAGCAGTTCTTC. As protein: CASRQAGRATEQFF.

The chain recombines TRBV5-1 with TRBJ2-7; the match to TRBD2 covers 11 bases. Per germline, CDR1 SGHRS and CDR2 YFSETQ. The CDR3 loop spans 14 amino acids. Trimming at V came to 8 bases and at J to 3 bases, leaving 7 bases not matched to a gene. The CDR3 DNA reads TGCGCCAGTGGGACTAGCGGAGAGGGCTACGAGCAGTACTTC. This gives the protein CASGTSGEGYEQYF.

This clone appeared once. J is TRBJ1-4 and V is TRBV5-4, with a possible D match to TRBD1 (5 bases). Trimming shortened V by 2 bases and J by 6 bases, and 11 bases separated the two germline ends. CDR3 length: 14 residues. Germline CDR1 reads SGHNT; CDR2 reads YYREEE (reference sequence). The CDR3 loop is CASSFWGDDEKLFF. The CDR3 DNA is TGTGCCAGCAGCTTCTGGGGGGATGATGAAAAACTGTTTTTT.

This chain joins TRBV15 and TRBJ2-2; TRBD1 agrees at 7 bases. Unmatched junction bases numbered 8, after V lost 5 bases and J lost 2 bases. The CDR3 covers 16 residues. Per the germline V gene, CDR1 is LNHNV and CDR2 is YYDKDF (reference sequence). In DNA form, the CDR3 reads TGTGCCACCAGCGGCCTTTACAGGGGCAACACCGGGGAGCTGTTTTTT. Translation: CATSGLYRGNTGELFF.

The rearrangement joins TRBV7-5 to TRBJ2-5; TRBD1, as called in the table, went unchecked against the DNA. TRBV7-5 represents a pseudogene. This CDR3 spans 20 amino acids. CDR3 coding DNA: TGTGCCAGAAGCTTTCGGTCGCAGACTGGACAGGGGGCGACTCTAGAGACCCAGTACTTC. Translated, it gives CARSFRSQTGQGATLETQYF.